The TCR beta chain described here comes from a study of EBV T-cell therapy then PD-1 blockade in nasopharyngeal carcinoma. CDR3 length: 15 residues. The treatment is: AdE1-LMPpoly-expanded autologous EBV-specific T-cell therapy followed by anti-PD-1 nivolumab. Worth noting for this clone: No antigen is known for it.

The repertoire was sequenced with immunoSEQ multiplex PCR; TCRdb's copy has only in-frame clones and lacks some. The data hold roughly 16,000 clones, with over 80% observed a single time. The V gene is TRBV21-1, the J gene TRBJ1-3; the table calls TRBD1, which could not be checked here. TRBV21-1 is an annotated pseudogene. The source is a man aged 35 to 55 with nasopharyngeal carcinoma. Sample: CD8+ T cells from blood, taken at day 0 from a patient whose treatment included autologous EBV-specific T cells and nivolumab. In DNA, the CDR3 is TGTGCCAGCACCGAGGACAGGGCCTCTGGAAACACCATATATTTT. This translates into CASTEDRASGNTIYF.